One and the same sample provided the 2 T cell receptor beta chains below, sequenced in a study of blood T cell repertoires in COVID-19. Only in-frame clones appear in the TCRdb table, and some are missing; sequencing was by immunoSEQ multiplex PCR. The sample consists of about 18,000 clones, 87% of them appearing once. Sequenced material: peripheral blood. These receptors were obtained from a man aged 45-60 years with active COVID-19.

The chain is built from TRBV7-6 and TRBJ2-5, with D maybe TRBD2 (5 bases). V shed 1 base and J shed 5 bases, with 17 bases lying between them. The CDR3 is made up of 16 amino acids. Looked up from germline, CDR1 is SGHVS and CDR2 is FNYEAQ. In nucleotides, the CDR3 is TGTGCCAGCAGCTTAGATTACCGGGGAACCTATGAGACCCAGTACTTC. Translating gives CASSLDYRGTYETQYF. The whole variable domain, remainder taken from reference TRBV7-6 and TRBJ2-5, is GAGVSQSPRYKVTKRGQDVALRCDPISGHVSLYWYRQALGQGPEFLTYFNYEAQQDKSGLPNDRFSAERPEGSISTLTIQRTEQRDSAMYRCASSLDYRGTYETQYFGPGTRLLVL.

The chain carries TRBV12-1 and TRBJ2-5; TRBD2 is the table's D call, not checked against the DNA. TRBV12-1 is annotated as a pseudogene. CDR3 length equals 15 residues. The CDR3 here is CASKGKREGRETQYF. Here the CDR3 DNA reads TGTGCCAGCAAGGGAAAGCGGGAGGGCCGAGAGACCCAGTACTTC.